This T cell receptor beta chain was captured by sequencing in a study of naive and memory T cell subsets. Two oligonucleotides, mixed equimolar, formed the beta constant-region primer covering TRBC1 and TRBC2. TCRdb fed the UMI-ligation and nested PCR reads into MiXCR, producing one record per CDR3 protein. This sample has about 21,000 distinct CDR3 sequences, with approximately 11% found just once. This clonotype was seen ten or more times. V lost 3 bases and J 1 base, leaving 17 bases between the germline ends. The CDR3 spans 17 residues. CDR1 and CDR2 from the germline V gene are MGHDK and SYGVNS. The source of this sequence is a human donor in good health. The chain has TRBV25-1 and TRBJ2-3; TRBD2 might be the D (5 bases). Input material: central memory CD8+ T cells from blood. CDR3 sequence: CASSDRRQNIRTDTQYF. CDR3 in DNA: TGTGCCAGCAGTGACCGGAGGCAGAACATCCGCACAGATACGCAGTATTTT.